A selection of T cell receptor beta chains follows, all from one sample in a study of T cell responses to AZD1222 COVID-19 vaccine. The assay was immunoSEQ multiplex PCR, and TCRdb's table has in-frame clones only and misses some. This sample has 110,000 to 150,000 clones, with approximately 91% found just once. The sample consisted of peripheral blood, taken 28 days after the second AZD1222 dose. These receptors were obtained from an adult who received the AZD1222 COVID-19 vaccine. Each CDR3 is given with its conserved first and last residue. The D gene is left open where the match is weak. Size is omitted from some rows. Given values are once, few, many or a class for expanded clones.

clone_size j_call d_call v_call cdr3_nt cdr3_aa
NA TRBJ2-5 TRBD1 TRBV5-1 TGCGCCAGCATGGAACAGGGGGCCTGGGAGACCCAGTACTTC CASMEQGAWETQYF
once TRBJ1-2 NA TRBV10-3 TGTGCCATCAGTAACAGGGAATCGGGCTACACCTTC CAISNRESGYTF
NA TRBJ2-3 NA TRBV11-2 TGTGCCAGCTTCAAAGGGGGGGCGACAGATACGCAGTATTTT CASFKGGATDTQYF
NA TRBJ1-2 TRBD1 TRBV7-9 TGTGCCAGCAGCTTACACCCCCCAGGGGGGGATAACTATGGCTACACCTTC CASSLHPPGGDNYGYTF
few TRBJ1-6 NA TRBV2 TGTGCCAGCAGCTCCGGGAATTGGGGGTCTAATTCACCCCTCCACTTT CASSSGNWGSNSPLHF
NA TRBJ1-6 NA TRBV6-5 TGTGCCAGCAGGGCGGGGTCTTATTCACCCCTCCACTTT CASRAGSYSPLHF
NA TRBJ1-6 TRBD1 TRBV13 TGTGCCAGCAGCCGAGGACAGGGGCCTTATTCACCCCTCCACTTT CASSRGQGPYSPLHF
NA TRBJ2-5 NA TRBV5-4 TGTGCCAGCAGCTCCGGGGAAAAAGAGACCCAGTACTTC CASSSGEKETQYF
NA TRBJ1-1 NA TRBV19 TGTGCCAGTAAACCTCTACAGCCGTCGAACACTGAAGCTTTCTTT CASKPLQPSNTEAFF
NA TRBJ1-5 NA TRBV20-1 TGCAGTGCTAGTACTGACGTTAGCAATCAGCCCCAGCATTTT CSASTDVSNQPQHF
NA TRBJ1-2 NA TRBV7-9 TGTGCCAGCAGCTTAATCCAGGGTTCTTGGATGGGCTACACCTTC CASSLIQGSWMGYTF
few TRBJ1-6 NA TRBV4-2 TGTGCCAGCAGCCAAGAGGTGGCGGGGACGCCACCCCTCCACTTT CASSQEVAGTPPLHF
NA TRBJ1-5 NA TRBV9 TGTGCCAGCAGCTCCAATGCAGGGACTCAGCCCCAGCATTTT CASSSNAGTQPQHF
NA TRBJ2-7 TRBD1 TRBV2 TGTGCCAGCAGGTGGGACAGAACCTACTCCTACGAGCAGTACTTC CASRWDRTYSYEQYF
once TRBJ1-1 NA TRBV7-3 TGTGCCAGCAGCTTAAAGAAGGGGAGGAACACTGAAGCTTTCTTT CASSLKKGRNTEAFF
NA TRBJ2-3 TRBD2 TRBV5-1 TGCGCCAGCAGCTTTGGACTAGCGGGAGGGAGCACAGATACGCAGTATTTT CASSFGLAGGSTDTQYF
NA TRBJ1-5 NA TRBV19 TGTGCCAGTAGCCGGGGGCCGGGGGACAATCAGCCCCAGCATTTT CASSRGPGDNQPQHF
NA TRBJ1-6 NA TRBV11-1 TGTGCCAGCAGCCTCCAAGGTGGAAATTCACCCCTCCACTTT CASSLQGGNSPLHF
NA TRBJ1-4 NA TRBV18 TGTGCCAGCTCACCACCCTCAACGGCGAGCTTGAGGGAACTGTTTTTT CASSPPSTASLRELFF
NA TRBJ2-2 TRBD1 TRBV2 TGTGCCAGCAGTGAACTTGACAGGGCCAACACCGGGGAGCTGTTTTTT CASSELDRANTGELFF
NA TRBJ1-1 TRBD1 TRBV7-9 TGTGCCAGCAGCTGGGACAGGGAGGACACTGAAGCTTTCTTT CASSWDREDTEAFF
NA TRBJ1-3 NA TRBV2 TGTGCCAGCAGTGAGAACACCATATATTTT CASSENTIYF
NA TRBJ2-2 TRBD1 TRBV10-1 TGCGCCAGCAGTGGGGACAGACTTAACACCGGGGAGCTGTTTTTT CASSGDRLNTGELFF